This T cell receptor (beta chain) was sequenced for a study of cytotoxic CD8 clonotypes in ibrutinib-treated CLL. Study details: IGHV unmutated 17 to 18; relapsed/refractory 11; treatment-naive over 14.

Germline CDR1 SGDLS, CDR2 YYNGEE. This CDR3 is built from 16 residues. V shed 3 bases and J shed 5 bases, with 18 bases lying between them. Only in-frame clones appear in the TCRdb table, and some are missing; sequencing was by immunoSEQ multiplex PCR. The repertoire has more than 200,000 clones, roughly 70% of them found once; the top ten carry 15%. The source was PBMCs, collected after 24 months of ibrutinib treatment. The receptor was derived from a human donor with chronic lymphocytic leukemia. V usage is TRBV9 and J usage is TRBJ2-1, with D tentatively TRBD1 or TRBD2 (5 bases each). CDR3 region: CASSARTGTTNNEQFF. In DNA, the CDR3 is TGTGCCAGCAGCGCCCGTACCGGGACCACCAACAATGAGCAGTTCTTC.